This T cell receptor (beta chain) was sequenced for a study of OX40 agonist ivuxolimab in advanced cancers. Notes on the study in general: There was clonal expansion of CD4+ and CD8+ blood T cells by week 6 at 0.1 to 3.0 mg/kg.

Germline assignment: CDR1 MNHEY and CDR2 SVGAGI. Trimming shortened V by 2 bases and J by 0 bases, and 11 bases separated the two germline ends. The CDR3 runs to 16 residues. Using immunoSEQ multiplex PCR, the repertoire was profiled, and TCRdb retains in-frame clones only, with some absent. The repertoire holds about 45,000 clones, with 80% to 90% as singletons. Exclusion of a patient followed from autoimmune disease history or systemic immunosuppression. Details on this clone: Its antigen is not known.

The input for sequencing was CD4+ or CD8+ T cells sorted from blood, taken in a trial of the OX40 agonist ivuxolimab. The receptor comes from an adult with an advanced solid tumor such as melanoma, head and neck, liver or kidney cancer. V is TRBV6-5 and J is TRBJ1-3; D uncertain. The CDR3 DNA sequence: TGTGCCAGCAGTTACCTACGGGCAGGCTCTGGAAACACCATATATTTT. Translating gives CASSYLRAGSGNTIYF.